This note documents a single TCR beta chain sequence. The antigen is unknown. PCR primers comprised 60 Vbeta and 13 Jbeta primers. Libraries were prepared by immunoSEQ multiplex PCR; TCRdb keeps only in-frame clonotypes and omits some of them. This table has approximately 210,000 clones, over 75% appearing once. This record comes from a study of cytomegalovirus exposure and HLA in healthy donors. Whole-study results and caveats: For most TCR sequences rarity was the rule, although some public TCRs occurred in many donors. The productive fraction for most TCR beta V segments was about 90% or about 30% in an earlier analysis. Analysis performed later found about 18,000 TCR beta sequences associated with HLA alleles at 0.05 false discovery rate.

This TCR was sampled from a woman in her fifties or sixties in good health and CMV-seropositive. Specimen: PBMCs.

In DNA, the CDR3 is TGTGCCAGCAGCTTTTTCGCGGAGAACACTGAAGCTTTCTTT. Its protein is CASSFFAENTEAFF. This chain joins TRBV5-6 and TRBJ1-1, with unresolved D. From germline, CDR1 is SGHDT and CDR2 YYEEEE. The CDR3 loop spans 14 amino acids. Trimming shortened V by 2 bases and J by 1 base, and 9 bases separated the two germline ends.